A selection of T cell receptor beta chains follows, all from one sample in a study of T cells expressing NK-cell markers. For each CDR3 protein, TCRdb gives one entry from its re-call of the 5' RACE reads, without DNA. In total, the table holds approximately 150,000 distinct CDR3 sequences. The material sequenced was blood T cells: a sorted CD56 or NKG2C T cell subset, CD4+ or CD8+ T cells, or bulk PBMC T cells (not recorded which). Receptor source: a woman aged 18 to 75 in good health. Both conserved end residues are part of each CDR3. Each record gives: J gene, V gene, CDR3 length, CDR3 protein.

j_call: TRBJ2-2
v_call: TRBV9
cdr3_length: 16
cdr3_aa: CASSVSGSAGTGELFF

j_call: TRBJ1-1
v_call: TRBV2
cdr3_length: 16
cdr3_aa: CASSLFSPGQGDSAFF

j_call: TRBJ2-7
v_call: TRBV6-6
cdr3_length: 13
cdr3_aa: CATSLERTYEQYF

j_call: TRBJ2-3
v_call: TRBV20-1
cdr3_length: 14
cdr3_aa: CSARKAGYLDTQYF

j_call: TRBJ1-1
v_call: TRBV7-3
cdr3_length: 14
cdr3_aa: CASSPTRGANEAFF

j_call: TRBJ2-7
v_call: TRBV7-9
cdr3_length: 13
cdr3_aa: CASSPGLKFEQYF

j_call: TRBJ1-6
v_call: TRBV28
cdr3_length: 12
cdr3_aa: CASRQGFSPLHF

j_call: TRBJ1-5
v_call: TRBV18
cdr3_length: 14
cdr3_aa: CASSRQSSNQPQHF

j_call: TRBJ2-2
v_call: TRBV7-2
cdr3_length: 15
cdr3_aa: CASSPGTSYTGELFF

j_call: TRBJ1-5
v_call: TRBV6-1
cdr3_length: 17
cdr3_aa: CASSPRDPFGPNQPQHF

j_call: TRBJ1-3
v_call: TRBV5-1
cdr3_length: 15
cdr3_aa: CASSLGIGDGNTIYF

j_call: TRBJ2-5
v_call: TRBV5-1
cdr3_length: 14
cdr3_aa: CASSLAGRGQTQYF

j_call: TRBJ1-3
v_call: TRBV20-1
cdr3_length: 15
cdr3_aa: CSARGVKQQGNTIYF

j_call: TRBJ2-5
v_call: TRBV5-1
cdr3_length: 16
cdr3_aa: CASLGPAGDRWETQYF

j_call: TRBJ1-1
v_call: TRBV20-1
cdr3_length: 12
cdr3_aa: CSAREGAGGAFF

j_call: TRBJ1-5
v_call: TRBV9
cdr3_length: 15
cdr3_aa: CASSVDSRGHQPQHF

j_call: TRBJ2-2
v_call: TRBV5-6
cdr3_length: 20
cdr3_aa: CASSLLGPSQDGMNTGELFF

j_call: TRBJ2-1
v_call: TRBV4-2
cdr3_length: 14
cdr3_aa: CASSQDGSVNEQFF

j_call: TRBJ2-1
v_call: TRBV11-3
cdr3_length: 16
cdr3_aa: CASSLVCRIGYNEQFF

j_call: TRBJ1-3
v_call: TRBV7-9
cdr3_length: 14
cdr3_aa: CASSDLRSGNTIYF

j_call: TRBJ2-5
v_call: TRBV12-3/TRBV12-4
cdr3_length: 14
cdr3_aa: CASSTPGGEETQYF

j_call: TRBJ1-4
v_call: TRBV7-3
cdr3_length: 13
cdr3_aa: CASRHETVGKLFF

j_call: TRBJ1-5
v_call: TRBV12-3/TRBV12-4
cdr3_length: 16
cdr3_aa: CASSYDFGHSNQPQHF

j_call: TRBJ1-5
v_call: TRBV7-2
cdr3_length: 15
cdr3_aa: CASSLSLDSNQPQHF

j_call: TRBJ2-2
v_call: TRBV29-1
cdr3_length: 14
cdr3_aa: CSVREGTNTGELFF

j_call: TRBJ1-2
v_call: TRBV14
cdr3_length: 14
cdr3_aa: CASSRTGTGSGYTF

j_call: TRBJ1-2
v_call: TRBV29-1
cdr3_length: 12
cdr3_aa: CSVEVPGSGYTF

j_call: TRBJ1-2
v_call: TRBV20-1
cdr3_length: 11
cdr3_aa: CSARTEGGYTF

j_call: TRBJ2-3
v_call: TRBV12-3/TRBV12-4
cdr3_length: 13
cdr3_aa: CASRTGYTDTQYF

j_call: TRBJ2-1
v_call: TRBV5-1
cdr3_length: 16
cdr3_aa: CASSLVGVNSYNEQFF

j_call: TRBJ2-1
v_call: TRBV20-1
cdr3_length: 17
cdr3_aa: CSALPGLAGVAYNEQFF

j_call: TRBJ1-2
v_call: TRBV5-6
cdr3_length: 15
cdr3_aa: CASSNRPAPNYGYTF

j_call: TRBJ2-5
v_call: TRBV3-1
cdr3_length: 16
cdr3_aa: CASSQVGGGAGETQYF

j_call: TRBJ2-1
v_call: TRBV6-6
cdr3_length: 11
cdr3_aa: CASRDPGPPFF

j_call: TRBJ2-1
v_call: TRBV9
cdr3_length: 15
cdr3_aa: CASSVSLVAGNEQFF

j_call: TRBJ1-3
v_call: TRBV12-3/TRBV12-4
cdr3_length: 16
cdr3_aa: CASSPTSGVPGNTIYF

j_call: TRBJ2-7
v_call: TRBV25-1
cdr3_length: 14
cdr3_aa: CASSEDTFAYEQYF

j_call: TRBJ2-4
v_call: TRBV5-4
cdr3_length: 14
cdr3_aa: CASSSDLAKNIQYF

j_call: TRBJ1-1
v_call: TRBV5-6
cdr3_length: 16
cdr3_aa: CASRPRTDDLNTEAFF

j_call: TRBJ1-2
v_call: TRBV7-6
cdr3_length: 16
cdr3_aa: CASSLGLPGQHYGYTF

j_call: TRBJ2-1
v_call: TRBV20-1
cdr3_length: 15
cdr3_aa: CSARPIAGHYNEQFF

j_call: TRBJ2-1
v_call: TRBV7-3
cdr3_length: 13
cdr3_aa: CASSPRGNNEQFF

j_call: TRBJ2-7
v_call: TRBV18
cdr3_length: 14
cdr3_aa: CASSLSDRVDGQYF

j_call: TRBJ2-1
v_call: TRBV7-3
cdr3_length: 17
cdr3_aa: CASRRRTSGEGHNEQFF

j_call: TRBJ1-4
v_call: TRBV25-1
cdr3_length: 16
cdr3_aa: CASSEIKTGKMGKLFF

j_call: TRBJ2-7
v_call: TRBV20-1
cdr3_length: 13
cdr3_aa: CSAGTTPYYEQYF

j_call: TRBJ2-3
v_call: TRBV5-1
cdr3_length: 14
cdr3_aa: CASSPTGGTDTQYF

j_call: TRBJ2-1
v_call: TRBV28
cdr3_length: 16
cdr3_aa: CASSNWGGLGVDEQFF

j_call: TRBJ2-1
v_call: TRBV10-3
cdr3_length: 16
cdr3_aa: CAISESMLRDVHEQFF

j_call: TRBJ2-1
v_call: TRBV4-1
cdr3_length: 15
cdr3_aa: CASSLRTSGGDEQFF

j_call: TRBJ1-5
v_call: TRBV5-6
cdr3_length: 13
cdr3_aa: CASSGGRDQPQHF

j_call: TRBJ2-5
v_call: TRBV4-2
cdr3_length: 16
cdr3_aa: CASSQSLLAGRETQYF

j_call: TRBJ1-1
v_call: TRBV30
cdr3_length: 14
cdr3_aa: CAWSSQTPNTEAFF